A single sample gave rise to the 7 T cell receptor beta chains below, sequenced in a study of cytomegalovirus exposure and HLA in healthy donors. The PCR employed 60 Vbeta primers together with 13 Jbeta primers. Sequencing used immunoSEQ multiplex PCR; TCRdb keeps in-frame clones, though not all of them. The sample includes tens of thousands of clones, around three quarters of them seen just once. Sequenced sample: PBMCs. The receptors shown here come from a woman aged 45-65 years in good health and CMV-seropositive.

J is TRBJ2-1 and V is TRBV4-3, with 7 bases aligning to TRBD2. CDR1 and CDR2 from the germline V gene are LGHNA and YSLEER. Unmatched junction bases numbered 12, after V lost 3 bases and J lost 7 bases. The CDR3 loop spans 16 amino acids. CDR3 sequence: CASSQAPAGAVNEQFF. CDR3 DNA: TGCGCCAGCAGCCAGGCCCCCGCGGGAGCAGTGAATGAGCAGTTCTTC.

A few counts support this clone. V gene TRBV6-5 combines with J gene TRBJ2-7; 9 positions match TRBD1. The germline gives CDR1 MNHEY, CDR2 SVGAGI. The CDR3 runs to 12 residues. With V trimmed by 6 bases and J by 7 bases, 4 bases remained unmatched. The CDR3 DNA is TGTGCCAGCAGAGGGACAGGGAAAGAGCAGTACTTC. Its protein is CASRGTGKEQYF.

J is TRBJ1-1 and V is TRBV18; D possibly corresponds to TRBD1 (6 bases). Between the trimmed V and J ends, which lost 3 bases and 1 base, there was a span of 12 bases. The CDR3 covers 15 residues. In germline, CDR1 is KGHSH, CDR2 LQKENI. The CDR3 reads CASSPSPGENTEAFF. CDR3 bases: TGTGCCAGCTCACCTTCCCCAGGGGAGAACACTGAAGCTTTCTTT.

J is TRBJ2-5 and V is TRBV7-9; weak D call: TRBD2 (6 bases). Germline values: CDR1 SEHNR, CDR2 FQNEAQ (reference sequence). The CDR3 sequence is 11 residues long. Deletions cut 3 bases from V and 10 bases from J, with 9 bases between. Here the CDR3 reads CASSFAGIQYF. CDR3 nucleotide sequence: TGTGCCAGCAGCTTCGCGGGGATCCAGTACTTC.

This sequence joins TRBV6-6 and TRBJ2-6; D is perhaps TRBD1 (6 bases). The germline gives CDR1 MNHNY, CDR2 SVGAGI (reference sequence). The CDR3 has 14 residues. Trimming took 6 bases from V and 1 from J, leaving 7 bases between them. The CDR3 bases are TGTGCCAGCAGCGACAGGTCTGGGGCCAACGTCCTGACTTTC. Amino acid sequence: CASSDRSGANVLTF.

The chain combines TRBV7-6 with TRBJ2-7, with a possible D match to TRBD2 (5 bases). This CDR3 has 14 residues. CDR1 SGHVS and CDR2 FNYEAQ come from the germline V gene. V lost 2 bases and J 6 bases, leaving 14 bases between the germline ends. The CDR3: CASSLQRTSLEQYF. The CDR3 DNA reads as TGTGCCAGCAGCTTACAGCGGACGAGTCTCGAGCAGTACTTC.

With respect to this clone: In the same sample, other DNA sequences code for this CDR3. The genes are TRBV19 and TRBJ2-7, with a weak D call TRBD2 (7 bases). The germline V and J ends were trimmed by 6 bases and 3 bases, with 27 bases remaining between them. This CDR3 has 18 residues. From germline, CDR1 is LNHDA and CDR2 SQIVND (reference sequence). The CDR3 loop is CASRAHRAEGLGGYEQYF. CDR3 in DNA: TGTGCCAGTAGGGCCCACAGGGCAGAAGGACTAGGGGGCTACGAGCAGTACTTC.